This T cell receptor (beta chain) stems from a study of T cell responses to AZD1222 COVID-19 vaccine. Whole-study results and caveats: At baseline, just 5 or 6 AZD1222 recipients tested seropositive. Unmutated variant regions are reportedly the target of nearly half of TCRs that are spike-specific.

About this clone itself: The antigen remains unidentified.

Profiling relied on immunoSEQ multiplex PCR, and the TCRdb table lists in-frame clones only, not all of them. The sample carries around 70,000 clones, around 86% recorded once. Germline-derived CDR1 and CDR2 are LGHNT and FRNRAP. Trimming removed 1 base at V and 4 bases at J, with 10 bases between. CDR3 size: 14 residues. The sample in question was peripheral blood, obtained on day 0 of AZD1222 vaccination. This clonotype was sampled from an adult in good health. The chain is built from TRBV12-5 and TRBJ2-5, with D maybe TRBD2 (6 bases). CDR3 DNA: TGTGCTAGTGGTTTGGGACCAGCGGGAGAGACCCAGTACTTC. Its protein product is CASGLGPAGETQYF.